What follows describes a single TCR beta chain. Multiplex touch-down PCR with TRB-A/B primers amplified rearranged V-D-J TRB sequences. From the multiplex PCR reads, TCRdb called clonotypes with MiXCR, one entry per CDR3 protein. The sample records about 13,000 distinct CDR3 sequences, over 25% being singletons. These data are taken from a study of T cell repertoires in aging, cancer and after chemotherapy. TCR beta rearrangements were amplified from peripheral blood genomic DNA. The sample comprised blood. The sequence was collected from a human donor in good health.

DNA for the CDR3: TGTGCCAGTAGTACCGGGACGACCGGGGAGCCCCAGCATTTT. Translating gives CASSTGTTGEPQHF. The chain joins TRBV19 to TRBJ1-5, with a possible D match to TRBD1 (5 bases). The CDR3 has 14 amino acids. CDR1 and CDR2 from the germline V gene are LNHDA and SQIVND (reference sequence). V was pared by 4 bases and J by 8 bases, with 15 bases between.